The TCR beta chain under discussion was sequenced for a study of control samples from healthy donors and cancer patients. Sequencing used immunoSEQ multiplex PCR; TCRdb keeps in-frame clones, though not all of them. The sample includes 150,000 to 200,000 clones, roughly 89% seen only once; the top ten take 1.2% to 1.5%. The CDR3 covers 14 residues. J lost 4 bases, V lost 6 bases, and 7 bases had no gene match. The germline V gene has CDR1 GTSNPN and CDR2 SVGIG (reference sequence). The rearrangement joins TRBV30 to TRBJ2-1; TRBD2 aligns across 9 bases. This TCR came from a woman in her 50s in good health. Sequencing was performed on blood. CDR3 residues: CACPGLATYNEQFF. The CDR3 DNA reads TGTGCCTGCCCAGGACTAGCGACATACAATGAGCAGTTCTTC.